This T cell receptor (beta chain) was observed in a study of vaccination effects on CD4 cells after COVID-19. Study-wide context: Before any sequencing was done, the ViraFEST assay used viral peptide pools to expand antigen-specific CD4+ T cells. Whole-study findings and limits: Healthy vaccinees showed cross-reactivity with common cold coronaviruses in only 1 of 255 vaccine-induced clones.

V gave up 2 bases and J gave up 5 bases; unmatched junction bases: 5. Germline V lookup: CDR1 SGHNT, CDR2 YYREEE (reference sequence). CDR3 length: 14 amino acids. Investigators separated out CD4+ T cells once around eleven days of culture had passed. Half-medium changes using IL-2 medium occurred on days 3 and 7. Produced via immunoSEQ multiplex PCR; TCRdb's table is partial and in-frame only. The sample includes 25,000 to 30,000 clones, 60% to 80% of them seen just once. In the case of this clone: Its target is not known.

The genes are TRBV5-4 and TRBJ2-5, with 8 nucleotides matching TRBD2. The input for sequencing was CD4+ T cells from PBMCs cultured without peptide, taken before COVID-19 vaccination. This sequence was found in a human donor who received a COVID-19 vaccine. The DNA for the CDR3 is TGTGCCAGCAGCTTTCCCGGGGGGGGTGAGACCCAGTACTTC. Its protein product is CASSFPGGGETQYF.